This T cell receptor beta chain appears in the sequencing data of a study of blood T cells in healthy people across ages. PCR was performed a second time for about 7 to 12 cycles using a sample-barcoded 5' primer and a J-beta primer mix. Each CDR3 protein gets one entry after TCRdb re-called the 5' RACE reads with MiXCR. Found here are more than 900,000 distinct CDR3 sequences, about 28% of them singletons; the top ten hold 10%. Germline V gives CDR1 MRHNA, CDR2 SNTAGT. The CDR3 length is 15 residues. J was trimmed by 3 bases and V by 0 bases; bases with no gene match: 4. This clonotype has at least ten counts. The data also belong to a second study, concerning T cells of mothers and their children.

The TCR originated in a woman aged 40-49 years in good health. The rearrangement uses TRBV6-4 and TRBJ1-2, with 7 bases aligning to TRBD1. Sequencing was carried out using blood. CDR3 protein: CASSDSNTGDYGYTF. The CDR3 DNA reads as TGTGCCAGCAGTGACTCGAATACAGGGGACTATGGCTACACCTTC.